The clone carrying this T cell receptor beta chain was seen once. Sequenced by immunoSEQ multiplex PCR; TCRdb stores in-frame clones only, minus some. The repertoire consists of some 94,000 clones, with roughly 90% occurring once and the leading ten covering roughly 1.9%. This specimen belongs to a study of T cell changes during pregnancy in multiple sclerosis. Trimming cost V 3 bases and J 5 bases; bases outside gene matches: 6. Germline V gene lookup returns CDR1 MNHNY and CDR2 SVGAGI (reference sequence). The CDR3 loop spans 14 amino acids. The TCR comes from a female donor in good health, enrolled as a control in a pregnancy study. The chain has TRBV6-6 and TRBJ1-1; TRBD1 aligns across 7 bases. Source: peripheral blood, taken in the first trimester of pregnancy. CDR3 in amino acids: CASSYEGAGTEAFF. CDR3 coding DNA: TGTGCCAGCAGTTATGAGGGGGCTGGTACTGAAGCTTTCTTT.